A selection of T cell receptor beta chains follows, all from one sample in a study of blood T cell repertoires in COVID-19. The table came from immunoSEQ multiplex PCR; TCRdb's copy has only in-frame clones and leaves some out. Altogether under 150,000 clones are present, 70% to 90% being singletons, with the ten largest covering about 2.5%. Source material: PBMCs or T cells enriched from blood (not recorded which). Receptor source: a woman in her forties or fifties who had recovered from COVID-19. The CDR3 runs from the conserved cysteine through the conserved F or W. D genes are given only for firm matches. Size values are once, few and many counts, or a class for expanded clones, and some rows have none.

D gene,clone size,V gene,J gene,CDR3 protein,CDR3 DNA
-,-,TRBV18,TRBJ1-1,CASSSSVASTEAFF,TGTGCCAGCTCATCGTCTGTGGCAAGCACTGAAGCTTTCTTT
-,-,TRBV21-1,TRBJ1-4,CASSKGTQGAVGTNEKLFF,TGTGCCAGCAGCAAAGGTACCCAGGGGGCTGTAGGGACTAATGAAAAACTGTTTTTT
TRBD2,once,TRBV7-6,TRBJ2-5,CASSGGLGGIATQYF,TGTGCCAGCAGCGGGGGACTAGGTGGCATCGCGACCCAGTACTTC
-,-,TRBV3-1/TRBV3-2,TRBJ2-7,CASSQDRGSVYEQYF,TGTGCCAGCAGCCAAGACCGAGGGAGTGTGTACGAGCAGTACTTC
-,-,TRBV5-3,TRBJ2-1,CARSVPNRVSYNEQFF,TGTGCCAGAAGCGTACCAAACAGGGTCTCCTACAATGAGCAGTTCTTC
-,-,TRBV11-3,TRBJ2-5,CASSLGQGPQETQYF,TGTGCCAGCAGCTTAGGTCAGGGCCCCCAAGAGACCCAGTACTTC
-,-,TRBV6-2/TRBV6-3,TRBJ2-7,CASSYEVLDYEQYF,TGTGCCAGCAGTTACGAGGTTTTGGACTACGAGCAGTACTTC
TRBD1,-,TRBV30,TRBJ1-1,CAGRGQGRNTEAFF,TGTGCCGGCCGAGGACAGGGGCGTAACACTGAAGCTTTCTTT
TRBD1,few,TRBV4-3,TRBJ1-2,CASSQEQGARGYTF,TGCGCCAGCAGCCAAGAGCAGGGGGCGCGGGGCTACACCTTC
TRBD2,-,TRBV4-1,TRBJ2-2,CASSLSGGIPGELFF,TGCGCCAGTAGCCTATCGGGAGGAATCCCCGGGGAGCTGTTTTTT
TRBD1,once,TRBV5-8,TRBJ2-3,CASSPGTGGFGTDTQYF,TGTGCCAGCAGCCCCGGGACAGGGGGCTTCGGCACAGATACGCAGTATTTT
-,-,TRBV6-5,TRBJ1-2,CASNGGGQGYTF,TGTGCCAGCAACGGGGGGGGGCAAGGCTACACCTTC
-,once,TRBV5-1,TRBJ1-1,CASSFLGGMNTEAFF,TGCGCCAGCAGCTTCCTGGGGGGAATGAACACTGAAGCTTTCTTT
-,-,TRBV9,TRBJ2-3,CASSTGPSWTDTQYF,TGTGCCAGCAGCACCGGACCTAGCTGGACAGATACGCAGTATTTT
-,few,TRBV5-8,TRBJ1-2,CASSSYRDVAF,TGTGCCAGCAGCTCCTACAGGGATGTAGCCTTC
-,-,TRBV4-3,TRBJ1-2,CASSQGAAYGYTF,TGCGCCAGCAGCCAGGGGGCAGCCTATGGCTACACCTTC
-,-,TRBV7-9,TRBJ1-2,CASSRTNSYGYTF,TGTGCCAGCAGCCGCACCAACAGCTATGGCTACACCTTC